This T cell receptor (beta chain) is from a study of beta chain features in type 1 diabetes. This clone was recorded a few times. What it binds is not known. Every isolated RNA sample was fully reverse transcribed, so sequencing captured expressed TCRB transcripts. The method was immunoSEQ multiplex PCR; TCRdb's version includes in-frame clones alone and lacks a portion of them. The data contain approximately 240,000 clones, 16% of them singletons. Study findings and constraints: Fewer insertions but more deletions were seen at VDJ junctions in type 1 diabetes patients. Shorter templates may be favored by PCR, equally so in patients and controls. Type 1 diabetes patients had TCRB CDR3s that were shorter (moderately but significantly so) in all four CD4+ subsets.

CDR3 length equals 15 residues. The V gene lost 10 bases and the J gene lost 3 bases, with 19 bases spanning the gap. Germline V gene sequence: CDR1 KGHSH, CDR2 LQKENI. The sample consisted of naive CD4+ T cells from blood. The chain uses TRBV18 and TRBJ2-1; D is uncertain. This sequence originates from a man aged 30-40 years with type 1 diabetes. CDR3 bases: TGTGCCACCGCCTTGAGAGTGGGGAACTACAATGAGCAGTTCTTC. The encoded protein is CATALRVGNYNEQFF.